This entry describes one TCR beta chain. This record belongs to a study of chemoradiotherapy in HPV16-positive cancers. Turning to the study itself: A couple of HPV16-positive patients' cells yielded candidate HPV-specific clones and common motifs.

There are 14 residues in the CDR3. V was pared by 5 bases and J by 0 bases, with 7 bases between. CDR1 and CDR2 from the germline V gene are SGHVS and FQNEAQ. Measured with immunoSEQ multiplex PCR; TCRdb has only the in-frame clones, and not every one. The table records about 23,000 clones, approximately 84% of them present only once. This sequence joins TRBV7-8 and TRBJ1-4, with D unclear. The clonotype originates from a human donor with HPV-associated anogenital cancer. This sample comprised blood, obtained from a patient who underwent chemoradiotherapy. In nucleotides, the CDR3 is TGTGCCAGCAGCAGAGAGACAACTAATGAAAAACTGTTTTTT. Translation gives CASSRETTNEKLFF.